This section outlines one T cell receptor (beta chain) sequence together with its context. Its antigen is not known. This sample stems from a study of Ad26.COV2.S vaccination and SARS-CoV-2 variants. On the study more broadly: Donor was in the COV1001 Ad26.COV2.S trial arm. Ad26.COV2.S shots went into the muscle once or twice, 56 days apart.

The CDR3 is 15 amino acids. The germline V gene encodes CDR1 LNHDA and CDR2 SQIVND (reference sequence). The germline V and J ends were trimmed by 3 bases and 3 bases, with 12 bases remaining between them. General study findings and limits: Spike-specific CD8+ and CD4+ T cell responses reportedly showed substantial breadth after vaccination. Using TCR breadth and depth analyses may have led to underestimated total T cell responses.

TCRdb's table, derived via immunoSEQ multiplex PCR, lists solely in-frame clones and lacks some. The sample records about 350,000 clones, approximately 84% being singletons. Indicated treatment: 15 to 20 received Ad26.COV2.S at low or high dose, single or two shots; about 5 received placebo; per-sample allocation not given. Following the first vaccine or placebo injection, samples were taken on day 63. The gene calls are TRBV19 and TRBJ2-1; tentatively, D is TRBD2 (6 bases). The sample here was peripheral blood, taken in a trial of Ad26.COV2.S vaccine versus placebo. The receptor comes from a person between 18 and 65 years old who received the Ad26.COV2.S COVID-19 vaccine or a placebo. This CDR3 reads CASSMWGESYNEQFF. DNA of the CDR3: TGTGCCAGTAGTATGTGGGGGGAAAGCTACAATGAGCAGTTCTTC.